This T cell receptor (beta chain) was retrieved from a study of blood T cell repertoires in COVID-19. The repertoire was sequenced with immunoSEQ multiplex PCR; TCRdb's copy has only in-frame clones and lacks some. The profile covers around 71,000 clones, with about 80% appearing a single time and roughly 28% taken by the ten largest. This CDR3 comprises 15 residues. Germline V gene lookup returns CDR1 SEHNR and CDR2 FQNEAQ (reference sequence). V lost 5 bases, J lost 3 bases, and 16 bases lay in between. The sequence derives from a man between 65 and 85 years old with acute or convalescent COVID-19. Sequencing used peripheral blood. V is TRBV7-9 and J is TRBJ1-2, with D tentatively TRBD1 (6 bases). The CDR3 is CASSPTGGGDYGYTF. The DNA for the CDR3 is TGTGCCAGCAGCCCAACCGGCGGGGGCGACTATGGCTACACCTTC.